This T cell receptor beta chain was captured in a study of identical twins. Study results and limitations: Those out-of-frame alpha sequences shared by twins showed an excess of low generation probability. Cord blood beta clonotypes present at high abundance carried fewer insertions; no such pattern appeared in memory repertoires.

Addition of a universal primer site occurred through template switching, and cDNA carried unique molecular identifiers. TCRdb reanalysed the 5' RACE reads using MiXCR and keeps one entry per CDR3 protein. The profile shows some 240,000 distinct CDR3 sequences, about 11% of them singletons. V dropped 5 bases and J dropped 8 bases, with 12 bases sitting between them. This CDR3 spans 12 amino acids. Germline CDR1 is SGHAT and CDR2 is FQDESV (reference sequence). As regards this clonotype: Its target is unknown.

What was sequenced was memory T cells sorted from blood. The chain employs TRBV11-1 and TRBJ1-2; D gene ambiguous. The sequence was obtained from a man aged 45-60 years in good health. The CDR3 DNA sequence: TGTGCCAGCAGCCTAGAGTTGGGCGGCTACACCTTC. This encodes CASSLELGGYTF.